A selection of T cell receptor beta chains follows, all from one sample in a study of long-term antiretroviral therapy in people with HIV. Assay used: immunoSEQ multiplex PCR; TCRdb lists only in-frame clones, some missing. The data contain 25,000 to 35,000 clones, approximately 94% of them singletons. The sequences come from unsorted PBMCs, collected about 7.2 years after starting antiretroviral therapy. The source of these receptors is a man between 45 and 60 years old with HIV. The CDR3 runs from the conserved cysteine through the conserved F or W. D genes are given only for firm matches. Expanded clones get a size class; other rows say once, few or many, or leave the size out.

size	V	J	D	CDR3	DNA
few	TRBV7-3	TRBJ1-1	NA	CASSLSSGVNTEAFF	TGTGCCAGCAGCTTATCCTCAGGTGTGAACACTGAAGCTTTCTTT
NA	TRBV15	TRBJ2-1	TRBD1	CATSRDRGNYNEQFF	TGTGCCACCAGCAGAGACAGGGGGAATTACAATGAGCAGTTCTTC
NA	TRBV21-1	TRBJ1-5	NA	CASSKGQGANQPQHF	TGTGCCAGCAGCAAGGGACAGGGGGCAAATCAGCCCCAGCATTTT
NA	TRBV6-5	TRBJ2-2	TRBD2	CATSGGAGTGELFF	TGTGCCACCAGCGGGGGGGCTGGGACCGGGGAGCTGTTTTTT
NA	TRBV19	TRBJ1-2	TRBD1	CASNPGQGLINGYTF	TGTGCCAGTAACCCGGGACAGGGGCTTATAAATGGCTACACCTTC
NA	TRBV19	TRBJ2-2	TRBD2	CASSIPFTGSGGAGELFF	TGTGCCAGTAGTATACCCTTTACGGGGAGCGGGGGCGCCGGGGAGCTGTTTTTT
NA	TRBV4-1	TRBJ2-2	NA	CASSQDDVTNTGELFF	TGCGCCAGCAGCCAAGATGACGTCACGAACACCGGGGAGCTGTTTTTT
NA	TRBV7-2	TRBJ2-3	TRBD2	CASSLGSGDHKYF	TGTGCCAGCAGCTTAGGTAGCGGGGACCATAAGTATTTT
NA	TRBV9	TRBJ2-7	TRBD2	CASSGGGSGAFSYEQYF	TGTGCCAGCAGTGGCGGCGGTAGCGGGGCCTTCTCCTACGAGCAGTACTTC
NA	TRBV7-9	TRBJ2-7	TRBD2	CASSSLAGDGYEQYF	TGTGCCAGCAGTTCCCTAGCGGGGGACGGGTACGAGCAGTACTTC
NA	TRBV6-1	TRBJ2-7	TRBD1	CASSEGDRTYEQYF	TGTGCCAGCAGTGAAGGGGACAGAACTTACGAGCAGTACTTC